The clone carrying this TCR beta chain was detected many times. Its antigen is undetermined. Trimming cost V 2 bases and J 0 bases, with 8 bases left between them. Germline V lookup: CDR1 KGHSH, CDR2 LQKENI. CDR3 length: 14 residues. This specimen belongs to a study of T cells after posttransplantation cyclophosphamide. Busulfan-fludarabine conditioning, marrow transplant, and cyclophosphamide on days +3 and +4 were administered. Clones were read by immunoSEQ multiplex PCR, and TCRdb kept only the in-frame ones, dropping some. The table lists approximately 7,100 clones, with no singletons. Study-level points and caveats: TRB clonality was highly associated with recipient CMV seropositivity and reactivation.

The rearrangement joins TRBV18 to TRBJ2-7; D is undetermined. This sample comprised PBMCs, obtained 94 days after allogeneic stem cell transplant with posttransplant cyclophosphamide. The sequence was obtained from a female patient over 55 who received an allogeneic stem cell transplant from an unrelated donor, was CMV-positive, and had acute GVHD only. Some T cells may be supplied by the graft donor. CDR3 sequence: CASSPMTSSYEQYF. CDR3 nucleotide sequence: TGTGCCAGCTCACCAATGACTTCCTCCTACGAGCAGTACTTC.